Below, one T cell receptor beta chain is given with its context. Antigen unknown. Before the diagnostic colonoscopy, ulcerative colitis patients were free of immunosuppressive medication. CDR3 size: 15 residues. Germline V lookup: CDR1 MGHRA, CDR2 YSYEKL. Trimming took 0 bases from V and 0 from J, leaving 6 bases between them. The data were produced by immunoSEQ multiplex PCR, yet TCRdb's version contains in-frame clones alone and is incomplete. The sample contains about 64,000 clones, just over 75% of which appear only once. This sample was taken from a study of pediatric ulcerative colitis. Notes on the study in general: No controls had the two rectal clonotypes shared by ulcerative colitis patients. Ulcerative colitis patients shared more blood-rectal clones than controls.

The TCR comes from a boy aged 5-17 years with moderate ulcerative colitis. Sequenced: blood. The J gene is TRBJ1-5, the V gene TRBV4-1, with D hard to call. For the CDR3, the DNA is TGCGCCAGCAGCCAAGATCCTTATAGCAATCAGCCCCAGCATTTT. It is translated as CASSQDPYSNQPQHF.